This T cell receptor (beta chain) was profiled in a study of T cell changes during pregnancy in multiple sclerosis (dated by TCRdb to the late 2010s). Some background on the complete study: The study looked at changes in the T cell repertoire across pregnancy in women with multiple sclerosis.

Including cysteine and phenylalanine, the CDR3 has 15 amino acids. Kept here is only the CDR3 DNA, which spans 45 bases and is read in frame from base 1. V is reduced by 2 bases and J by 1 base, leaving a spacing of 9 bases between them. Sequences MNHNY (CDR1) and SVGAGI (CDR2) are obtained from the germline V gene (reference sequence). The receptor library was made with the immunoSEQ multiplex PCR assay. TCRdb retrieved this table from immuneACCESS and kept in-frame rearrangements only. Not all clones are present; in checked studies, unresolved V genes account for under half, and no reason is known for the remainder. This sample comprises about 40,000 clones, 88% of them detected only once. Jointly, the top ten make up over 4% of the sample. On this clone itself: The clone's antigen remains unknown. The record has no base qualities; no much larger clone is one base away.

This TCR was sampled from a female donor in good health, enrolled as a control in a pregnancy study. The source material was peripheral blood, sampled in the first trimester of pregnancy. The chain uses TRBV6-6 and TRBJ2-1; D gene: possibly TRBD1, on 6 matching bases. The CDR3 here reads CASSYEDRSYNEQFF. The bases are TGTGCCAGCAGTTACGAGGACAGATCCTACAATGAGCAGTTCTTC.